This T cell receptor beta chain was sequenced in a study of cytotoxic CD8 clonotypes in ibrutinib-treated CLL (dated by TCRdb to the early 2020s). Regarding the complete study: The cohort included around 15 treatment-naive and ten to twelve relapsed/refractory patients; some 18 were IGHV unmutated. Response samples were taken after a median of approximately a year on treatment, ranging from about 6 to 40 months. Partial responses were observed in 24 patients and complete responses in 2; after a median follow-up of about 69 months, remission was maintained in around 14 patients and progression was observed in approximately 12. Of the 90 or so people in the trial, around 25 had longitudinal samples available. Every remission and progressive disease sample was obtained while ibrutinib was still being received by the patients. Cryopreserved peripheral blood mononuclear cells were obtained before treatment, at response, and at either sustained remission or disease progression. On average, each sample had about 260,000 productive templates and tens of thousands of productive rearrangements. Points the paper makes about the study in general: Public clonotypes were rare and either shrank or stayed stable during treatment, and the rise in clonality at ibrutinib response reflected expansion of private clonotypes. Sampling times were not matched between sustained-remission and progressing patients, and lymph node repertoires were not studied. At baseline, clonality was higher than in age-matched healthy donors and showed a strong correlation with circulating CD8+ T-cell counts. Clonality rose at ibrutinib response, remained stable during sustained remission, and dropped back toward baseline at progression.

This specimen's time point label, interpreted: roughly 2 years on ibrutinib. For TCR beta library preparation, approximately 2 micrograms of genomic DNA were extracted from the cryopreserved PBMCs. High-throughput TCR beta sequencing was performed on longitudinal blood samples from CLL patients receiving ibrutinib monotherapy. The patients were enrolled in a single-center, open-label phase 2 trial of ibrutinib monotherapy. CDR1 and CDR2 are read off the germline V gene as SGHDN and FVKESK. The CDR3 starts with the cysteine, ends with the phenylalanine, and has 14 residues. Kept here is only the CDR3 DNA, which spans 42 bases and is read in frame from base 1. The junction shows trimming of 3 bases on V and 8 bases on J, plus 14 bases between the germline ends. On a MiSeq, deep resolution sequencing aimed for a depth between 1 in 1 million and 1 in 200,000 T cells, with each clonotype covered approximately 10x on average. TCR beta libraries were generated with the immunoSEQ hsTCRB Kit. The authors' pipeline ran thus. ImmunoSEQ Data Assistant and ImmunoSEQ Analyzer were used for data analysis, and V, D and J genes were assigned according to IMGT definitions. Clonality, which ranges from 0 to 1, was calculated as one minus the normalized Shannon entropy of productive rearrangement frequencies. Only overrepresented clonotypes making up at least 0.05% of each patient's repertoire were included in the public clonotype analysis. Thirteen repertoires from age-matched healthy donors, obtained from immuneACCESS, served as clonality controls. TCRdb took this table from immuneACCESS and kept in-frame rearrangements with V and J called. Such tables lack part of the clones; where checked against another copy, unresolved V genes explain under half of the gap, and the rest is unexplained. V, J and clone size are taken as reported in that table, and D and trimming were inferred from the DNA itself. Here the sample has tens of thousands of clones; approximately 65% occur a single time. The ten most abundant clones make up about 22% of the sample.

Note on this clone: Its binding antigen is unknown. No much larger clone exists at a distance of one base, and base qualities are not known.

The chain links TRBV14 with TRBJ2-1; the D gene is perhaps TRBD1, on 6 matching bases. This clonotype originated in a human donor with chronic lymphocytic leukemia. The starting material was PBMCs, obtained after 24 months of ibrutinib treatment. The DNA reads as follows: TGTGCCAGCAGCCACGACAGGTGGGTCGATGAGCAGTTCTTC. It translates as CASSHDRWVDEQFF.